Listed here is a single TCR beta chain. Its antigen is as yet unknown. This entry comes from a study of T cell repertoires in ileal Crohn's disease. For the study at large: Patients had a median approximately 7.8-year disease duration, and approximately 35% were active smokers. Operated complications were stricturing disease (roughly 60%) and penetrating disease (approximately 39%).

Trimming removed 3 bases from V and 2 bases from J, with 11 bases in between. The germline gives CDR1 SGHKS, CDR2 YYEKEE (reference sequence). The CDR3 contains 14 residues. Assay: immunoSEQ multiplex PCR; the TCRdb copy retains only in-frame clones and omits some. The sample yields a few thousand clones, about 80% seen once. Study results and caveats: Compared with CD4 T cells, sorted CD8 cells carried more expanded clones.

Time point noted: inflamed ileum from the surgical specimen. The TCR originated in an adult with Crohn's disease. V and J are TRBV5-5 and TRBJ1-1; D call uncertain. The specimen was ileal tissue. CDR3 in amino acids: CASSWSQHNTEAFF. DNA of the CDR3: TGTGCCAGCAGCTGGTCACAGCATAACACTGAAGCTTTCTTT.